The 9 T cell receptor beta chains presented below share a single source sample, sequenced in a study of blood T cell repertoires in COVID-19. This table comes from immunoSEQ multiplex PCR, and its TCRdb copy is limited to in-frame clones, with some not included. Among around 70,000 clones listed, approximately 83% were seen once. The sequencing sample was made of peripheral blood. These receptors originate from a human donor in a cohort sampled during active COVID-19.

The chain couples TRBV27 to TRBJ1-6, with D maybe TRBD1 (6 bases). Trimming removed 1 base at V and 5 bases at J, with 9 bases between. The CDR3 extends over 15 amino acids. Germline lookup yields CDR1 MNHEY and CDR2 SMNVEV (reference sequence). CDR3 nucleotides: TGTGCCAGCAGTTTATGGGGGCAGAATAATTCACCCCTCCACTTT. Translation: CASSLWGQNNSPLHF.

The chain has TRBV7-9 and TRBJ2-2; D is undetermined. The CDR3 length is 13 residues. The germline gives CDR1 SEHNR, CDR2 FQNEAQ (reference sequence). V lost 5 bases to trimming and J lost 3 bases, with 7 bases between them. CDR3 sequence: CASSPYDTGELFF. CDR3 bases: TGTGCCAGCAGCCCTTATGACACCGGGGAGCTGTTTTTT.

The chain has TRBV5-6 and TRBJ2-5; 7 positions agree with TRBD2. Germline V gene lookup returns CDR1 SGHDT and CDR2 YYEEEE. The CDR3 sequence is 14 residues long. V shed 1 base and J 5 bases; nucleotides not matched to a gene: 5. The CDR3 sequence: CASSLPASGETQYF. The CDR3 DNA reads as TGTGCCAGCAGCTTGCCGGCTAGCGGCGAGACCCAGTACTTC.

The V and J genes are TRBV23-1 and TRBJ2-1; 11 nucleotides agree with TRBD2. TRBV23-1 is an ORF, with its function uncertain. The CDR3 is made up of 17 amino acids. V dropped 2 bases and J dropped 0; count of bases not matched to a gene: 3. CDR3 nucleotide sequence: TGCGCCAGCAGTCAACATCTAGCGGGGGGCTCCTACAATGAGCAGTTCTTC. Protein: CASSQHLAGGSYNEQFF.

The V and J genes are TRBV5-3 and TRBJ2-1; maybe TRBD2 (6 bases). TRBV5-3 is known as an ORF, though its function is uncertain. V was shortened by 3 bases and J by 3 bases, with 19 bases between the two germline ends. The CDR3 spans 17 residues. CDR3 loop: CARSWTPGGGNYNEQFF. The CDR3 bases are TGTGCCAGAAGCTGGACCCCCGGTGGGGGGAACTACAATGAGCAGTTCTTC.

The chain combines TRBV7-9 with TRBJ1-6; unclear D gene. This CDR3 is built from 15 residues. Germline CDR1 reads SEHNR; CDR2 reads FQNEAQ (reference sequence). Trimming took off 1 base at V and 9 bases at J, with 13 bases between the two ends. CDR3 nucleotide sequence: TGTGCCAGCAGCTTAGGTGGCGGGAAGGGTTCACCCCTCCACTTT. This translates into CASSLGGGKGSPLHF.

This chain joins TRBV25-1 and TRBJ1-4; D is possibly TRBD1 (6 bases). Looked up from germline, CDR1 is MGHDK and CDR2 is SYGVNS. The CDR3 covers 17 residues. Trimming removed 2 bases from V and 10 bases from J, with 23 bases in between. The CDR3 region has the DNA TGTGCCAGCAGTGAAGAACCCCCGGGACAATTTCCTACAAAACTGTTTTTT. It encodes CASSEEPPGQFPTKLFF.

The rearrangement uses TRBV25-1 and TRBJ2-3; TRBD1 aligns across 10 bases. The CDR3 is made up of 15 amino acids. V gave up 4 bases and J gave up 3 bases; unmatched junction bases: 4. The germline V gene has CDR1 MGHDK and CDR2 SYGVNS. The CDR3 bases are TGTGCCAGCAGTGGGTGGACAGGGGGAACAGATACGCAGTATTTT. Translated, it gives CASSGWTGGTDTQYF.

The chain recombines TRBV19 with TRBJ2-7, with TRBD1 matching 8 bases. V lost 5 bases and J lost 0; bases outside the gene matches: 6. The germline V gene has CDR1 LNHDA and CDR2 SQIVND (reference sequence). The CDR3 extends over 15 amino acids. DNA of the CDR3: TGTGCCAGTAGTCCCCAAGGGACAGGCTCCTACGAGCAGTACTTC. Translating gives CASSPQGTGSYEQYF.